Below, 7 T cell receptor beta chains from the same sample are listed, as sequenced in a study of blood T cell repertoires in COVID-19 (dated by TCRdb to 2019 to 2021). To prepare the library, the immunoSEQ multiplex PCR assay was applied. TCRdb's version of the immuneACCESS table is confined to in-frame rearrangements and falls short of the full clone set. An unresolved V gene accounts for under half of the shortfall where checked; the remainder is of unknown origin. The sample includes around 180,000 clones, with nearly 90% observed a single time. The top ten clones comprise around 2.3% of the sample. Sequenced: PBMCs or T cells enriched from blood (not recorded which). All receptors derive from a woman aged 40 to 50 with acute COVID-19.

The V and J genes are TRBV5-1 and TRBJ2-7, with 8 bases fitting TRBD2. With 0 bases clipped from V and 3 bases from J, the junction kept 5 bases outside the gene matches. The CDR3 is 15 amino acids. CDR1 and CDR2 from the germline V gene are SGHRS and YFSETQ. CDR3 in amino acids: CASSLGAGGGYEQYF. CDR3 coding DNA: TGCGCCAGCAGCTTGGGGGCGGGAGGAGGCTACGAGCAGTACTTC.

The chain couples TRBV29-1 to TRBJ1-2; TRBD1 aligns across 7 bases. CDR1 and CDR2 (germline): SQVTM, ANQGSEA. With 4 bases clipped from V and 5 bases from J, the junction kept 4 bases outside the gene matches. The CDR3 consists of 12 residues. The CDR3 region is CSVGDRDYGYTF. The CDR3 coding sequence is TGCAGCGTTGGAGACAGGGATTATGGCTACACCTTC.

The rearrangement uses TRBV11-2 and TRBJ1-4, with a possible D match to TRBD1 (6 bases). V was cut by 7 bases and J by 2 bases, with 14 bases left in between. In germline, CDR1 is SGHAT, CDR2 FQNNGV. The CDR3 contains 15 residues. The CDR3 here is CASKITGKTNEKLFF. CDR3 nucleotides: TGTGCCAGCAAGATTACAGGGAAGACTAATGAAAAACTGTTTTTT.

In nucleotides, the CDR3 is TGTGCCAGCAGCTTGGGACTAGCGGGAGGCCTCTTCTCCTACGAGCAGTACTTC. Its translation is CASSLGLAGGLFSYEQYF. This chain uses TRBV5-8 with TRBJ2-7; TRBD2 matches 13 bases. The CDR3 has 18 residues. V gave up 0 bases and J gave up 0 bases; unmatched junction bases: 6. Germline V gene sequence: CDR1 SGHTS, CDR2 YDEGEE.

The rearrangement joins TRBV7-2 to TRBJ2-1; 7 bases fit TRBD2. The V segment lost 2 bases and the J segment 3 bases; nucleotides outside the gene matches: 13. The CDR3 covers 18 residues. Germline V gives CDR1 SGHTA, CDR2 FQGNSA. The CDR3 protein is CASSLRLKASGLYNEQFF. Written as DNA, the CDR3 is TGTGCCAGCAGCTTAAGATTAAAGGCTAGCGGCCTCTACAATGAGCAGTTCTTC.

The V and J genes are TRBV3-1 (or the pseudogene TRBV3-2) and TRBJ1-2; 7 bases fit TRBD1. Germline V gene lookup returns CDR1 LGHDT and CDR2 YNNKEL (reference sequence). The CDR3 has 14 residues. The J segment lost 6 bases and the V segment lost 3 bases, leaving 7 bases of the junction unmatched. The CDR3 loop reads CASSQLQGIDGYTF. The CDR3 coding sequence is TGTGCCAGCAGCCAGTTACAGGGGATCGATGGCTACACCTTC.

Only one count was recorded for this clone. J is TRBJ2-3 and V is TRBV13; 8 bases agree with TRBD2. The V and J ends lost 8 bases and 2 bases, in that order; junction bases with no gene match: 12. The CDR3 spans 16 residues. Per the germline V gene, CDR1 is PRHDT and CDR2 is FYEKMQ (reference sequence). The CDR3 nucleotides read TGTGCCAGCGTGGCGGGAGGTCGGGGCCACACAGATACGCAGTATTTT. It codes for CASVAGGRGHTDTQYF. Variable domain in full (rest from reference TRBV13 and TRBJ2-3): AAGVIQSPRHLIKEKRETATLKCYPIPRHDTVYWYQQGPGQDPQFLISFYEKMQSDKGSIPDRFSAQQFSDYHSELNMSSLELGDSALYFCASVAGGRGHTDTQYFGPGTRLTVL.